This TCR beta chain was recorded in a study of blood T cell repertoires in COVID-19. Study in general: COVID-19 samples, acute and convalescent, were from the United States, Italy and Spain. T cells, B-cell-depleted T cells, or PBMCs provided the cDNA or gDNA that served as material.

The Seattle patients, enrolled during active infection, were followed longitudinally. This clone was counted ten times or more. Germline CDR1 MNHEY, CDR2 SVGAGI. Trimming took off 2 bases at V and 5 bases at J, with 15 bases between the two ends. This CDR3 is 16 amino acids long. Authors' processing steps: From reference gene primer amplification, estimates of nucleated cell counts were derived. Assay: immunoSEQ multiplex PCR; the TCRdb copy retains only in-frame clones and omits some. V and J calls and clone size are as listed in that table; D and trimming were resolved from the DNA. The table records about 320,000 clones, roughly 89% of them present only once.

The TCR comes from a woman aged 25 to 39 with COVID-19, enrolled during active disease. The chain uses TRBV6-5 and TRBJ2-2, with D perhaps TRBD2 (7 bases). Input material: peripheral blood. The CDR3 spells CASSYGGGFSTGELFF. The CDR3 coding sequence is TGTGCCAGCAGTTACGGGGGGGGCTTTTCGACCGGGGAGCTGTTTTTT.